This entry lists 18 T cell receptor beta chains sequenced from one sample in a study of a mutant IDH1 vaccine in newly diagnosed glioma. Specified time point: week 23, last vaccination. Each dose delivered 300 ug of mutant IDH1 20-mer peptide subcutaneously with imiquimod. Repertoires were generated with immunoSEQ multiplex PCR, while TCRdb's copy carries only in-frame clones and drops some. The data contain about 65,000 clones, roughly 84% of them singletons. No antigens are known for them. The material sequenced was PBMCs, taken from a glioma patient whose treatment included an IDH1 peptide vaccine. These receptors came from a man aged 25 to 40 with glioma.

The CDR3 nucleotides are TGCGCCAGCAGCTTATTCTCGGAGATTGGGGAAGCTTTCTTT. Amino acids: CASSLFSEIGEAFF. The rearrangement uses TRBV5-1 and TRBJ1-1, with D hard to call. The CDR3 has 14 residues. Germline-derived CDR1 and CDR2 are SGHRS and YFSETQ. The ends were cut back, 2 bases at V and 8 bases at J, with 16 bases in the middle.

This chain's CDR3 is CASSDGNQETQYF. CDR3 DNA sequence: TGCGCCAGCAGCGACGGGAACCAAGAGACCCAGTACTTC. The V and J genes are TRBV5-1 and TRBJ2-5; D is possibly TRBD2 (5 bases). This CDR3 comprises 13 residues. The germline V and J ends were trimmed by 4 bases and 0 bases, with 7 bases remaining between them. Germline V gene sequence: CDR1 SGHRS, CDR2 YFSETQ.

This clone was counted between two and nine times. DNA of the CDR3: TGTGCCAGCAGCGAAGGAGCGGGAAATTTGAACACTGAAGCTTTCTTT. Its protein product is CASSEGAGNLNTEAFF. This rearrangement joins TRBV9 to TRBJ1-1; no clear D. The length of the CDR3 is 16 residues. Trimming pared 3 bases from V and 0 bases from J, leaving 15 bases between. From germline, CDR1 is SGDLS and CDR2 YYNGEE.

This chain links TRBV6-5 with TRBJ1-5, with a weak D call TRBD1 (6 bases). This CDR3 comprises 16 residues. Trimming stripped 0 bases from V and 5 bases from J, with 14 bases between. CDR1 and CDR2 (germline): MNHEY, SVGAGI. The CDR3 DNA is TGTGCCAGCAGTTACTCGGGTGACAGGTCCGATCAGCCCCAGCATTTT. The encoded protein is CASSYSGDRSDQPQHF.

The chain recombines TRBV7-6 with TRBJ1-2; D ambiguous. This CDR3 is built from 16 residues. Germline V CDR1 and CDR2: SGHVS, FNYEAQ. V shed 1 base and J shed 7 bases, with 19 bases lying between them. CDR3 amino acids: CASSLGPAGAEGGYTF. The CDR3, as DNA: TGTGCCAGCAGCTTAGGCCCAGCCGGAGCGGAGGGTGGCTACACCTTC.

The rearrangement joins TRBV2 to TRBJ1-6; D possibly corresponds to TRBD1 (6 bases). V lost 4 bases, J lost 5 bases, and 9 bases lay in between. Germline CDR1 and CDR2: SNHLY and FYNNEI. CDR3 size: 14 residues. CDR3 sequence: CASSVRTDNSPLHF. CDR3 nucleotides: TGTGCCAGCAGTGTACGGACAGATAATTCACCCCTCCACTTT. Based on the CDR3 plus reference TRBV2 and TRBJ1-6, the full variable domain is EPEVTQTPSHQVTQMGQEVILRCVPISNHLYFYWYRQILGQKVEFLVSFYNNEISEKSEIFDDQFSVERPDGSNFTLKIRSTKLEDSAMYFCASSVRTDNSPLHFGNGTRLTVT.

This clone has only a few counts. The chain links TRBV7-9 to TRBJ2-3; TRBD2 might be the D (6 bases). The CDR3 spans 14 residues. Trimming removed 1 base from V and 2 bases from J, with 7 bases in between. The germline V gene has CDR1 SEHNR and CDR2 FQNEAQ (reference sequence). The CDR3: CASSLGGDTDTQYF. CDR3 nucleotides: TGTGCCAGCAGCTTAGGGGGGGACACAGATACGCAGTATTTT.

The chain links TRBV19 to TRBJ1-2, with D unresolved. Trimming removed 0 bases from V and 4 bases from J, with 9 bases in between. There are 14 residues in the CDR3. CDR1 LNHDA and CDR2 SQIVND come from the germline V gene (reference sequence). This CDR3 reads CASSIEDAGYGYTF. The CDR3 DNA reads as TGTGCCAGTAGTATAGAAGACGCCGGCTATGGCTACACCTTC.

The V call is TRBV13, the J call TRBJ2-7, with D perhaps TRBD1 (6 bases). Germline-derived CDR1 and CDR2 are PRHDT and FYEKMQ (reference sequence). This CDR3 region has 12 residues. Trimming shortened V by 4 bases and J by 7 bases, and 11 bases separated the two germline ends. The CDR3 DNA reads TGTGCCAGCAGCTACCCCCAGGGGGAGCAGTACTTC. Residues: CASSYPQGEQYF. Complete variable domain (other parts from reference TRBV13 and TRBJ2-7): AAGVIQSPRHLIKEKRETATLKCYPIPRHDTVYWYQQGPGQDPQFLISFYEKMQSDKGSIPDRFSAQQFSDYHSELNMSSLELGDSALYFCASSYPQGEQYFGPGTRLTVT.

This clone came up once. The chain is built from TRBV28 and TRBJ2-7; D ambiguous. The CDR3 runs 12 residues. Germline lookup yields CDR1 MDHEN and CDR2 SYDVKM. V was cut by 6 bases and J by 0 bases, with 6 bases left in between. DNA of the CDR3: TGTGCCAGCAGCCATAACTCCTACGAGCAGTACTTC. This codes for CASSHNSYEQYF.

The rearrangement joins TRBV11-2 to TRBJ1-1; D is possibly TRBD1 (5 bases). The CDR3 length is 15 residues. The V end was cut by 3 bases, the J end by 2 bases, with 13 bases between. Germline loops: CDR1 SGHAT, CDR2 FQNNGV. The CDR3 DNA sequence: TGTGCCAGCAGCTTTGAGGGGAGGGCCAACACTGAAGCTTTCTTT. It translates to CASSFEGRANTEAFF.

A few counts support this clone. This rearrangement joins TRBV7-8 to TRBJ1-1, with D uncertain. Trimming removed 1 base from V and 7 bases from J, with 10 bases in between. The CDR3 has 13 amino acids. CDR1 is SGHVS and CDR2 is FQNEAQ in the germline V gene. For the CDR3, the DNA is TGTGCCAGCAGCTTAGTAGAGACAAGTGAAGCTTTCTTT. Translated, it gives CASSLVETSEAFF.

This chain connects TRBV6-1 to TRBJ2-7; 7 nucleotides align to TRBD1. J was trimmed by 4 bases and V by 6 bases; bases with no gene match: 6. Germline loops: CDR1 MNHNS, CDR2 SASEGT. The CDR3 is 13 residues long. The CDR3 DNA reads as TGTGCCAGCAGAAGGACAGGAGATTACGAGCAGTACTTC. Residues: CASRRTGDYEQYF.

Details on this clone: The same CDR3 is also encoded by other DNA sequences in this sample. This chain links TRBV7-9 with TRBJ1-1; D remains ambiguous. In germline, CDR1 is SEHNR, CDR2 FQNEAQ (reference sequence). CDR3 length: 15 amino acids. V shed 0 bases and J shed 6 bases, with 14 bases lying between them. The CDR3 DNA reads TGTGCCAGCAGCTTAGCGTCGTGGTACGTTCCTGAAGCTTTCTTT. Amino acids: CASSLASWYVPEAFF.

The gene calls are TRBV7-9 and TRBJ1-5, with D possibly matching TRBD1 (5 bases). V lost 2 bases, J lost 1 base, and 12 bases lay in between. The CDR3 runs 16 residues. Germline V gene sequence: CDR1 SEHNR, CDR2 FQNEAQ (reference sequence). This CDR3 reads CASSLREGVSNQPQHF. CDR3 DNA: TGTGCCAGCAGCTTAAGGGAAGGGGTGAGCAATCAGCCCCAGCATTTT.

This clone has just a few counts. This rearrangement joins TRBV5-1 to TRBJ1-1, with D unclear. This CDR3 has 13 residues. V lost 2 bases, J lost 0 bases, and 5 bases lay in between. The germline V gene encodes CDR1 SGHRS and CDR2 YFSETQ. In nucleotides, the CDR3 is TGCGCCAGCAGCTTCGAGTTGAACACTGAAGCTTTCTTT. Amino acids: CASSFELNTEAFF.

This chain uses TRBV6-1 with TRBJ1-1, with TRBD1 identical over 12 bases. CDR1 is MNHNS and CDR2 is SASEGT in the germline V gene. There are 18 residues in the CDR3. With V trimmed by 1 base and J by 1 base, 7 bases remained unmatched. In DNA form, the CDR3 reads TGTGCCAGCAGTGAAGGTGGGACAGGGGGCGCGAAGAACACTGAAGCTTTCTTT. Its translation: CASSEGGTGGAKNTEAFF.

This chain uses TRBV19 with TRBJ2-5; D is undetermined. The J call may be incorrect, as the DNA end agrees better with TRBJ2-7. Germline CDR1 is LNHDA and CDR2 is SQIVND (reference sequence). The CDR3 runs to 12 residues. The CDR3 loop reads CASSPNSYEQYF. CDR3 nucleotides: TGTGCCAGTAGCCCCAATTCCTACGAGCAGTACTTC.